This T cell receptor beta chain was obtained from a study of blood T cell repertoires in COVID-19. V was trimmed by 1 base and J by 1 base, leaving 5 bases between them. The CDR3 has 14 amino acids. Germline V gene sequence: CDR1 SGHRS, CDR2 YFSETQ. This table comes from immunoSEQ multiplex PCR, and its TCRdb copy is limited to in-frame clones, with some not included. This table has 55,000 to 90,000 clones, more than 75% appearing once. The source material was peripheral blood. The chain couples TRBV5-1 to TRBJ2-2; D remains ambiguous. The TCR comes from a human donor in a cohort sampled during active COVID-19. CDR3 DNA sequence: TGCGCCAGCAGCTTGAGGAGGAACACCGGGGAGCTGTTTTTT. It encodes CASSLRRNTGELFF.